This T cell receptor (beta chain) was sequenced in a study of blood T cell repertoires in COVID-19. Study-level background: Sites in the United States, Italy and Spain provided acute and convalescent COVID-19 samples. PBMCs, B-cell-depleted T cells, or T cells provided the cDNA or gDNA that made up the material.

The CDR3 covers 16 residues. Trimming removed 8 bases from V and 0 bases from J, with 19 bases in between. Germline V CDR1 and CDR2: GTSNPN, SVGIG (reference sequence). Per the original methods: It was from reference gene primer amplification that nucleated cell counts were estimated. Method: immunoSEQ multiplex PCR; TCRdb's copy keeps in-frame clones and lacks some. V and J calls and clone size are copied from that table; D and trimming were computed from the DNA. The sample includes hundreds of thousands of clones, 87% seen only once; the top ten take about 6.2%. The V gene is TRBV30, the J gene TRBJ1-4; D gene unclear. The receptor was derived from a man aged 55 to 69 who had recovered from COVID-19. The sequenced sample was peripheral blood. CDR3 nucleotides: TGTGCCGGGGATAGGAGGCTCCGTGCAACTAATGAAAAACTGTTTTTT. Protein sequence: CAGDRRLRATNEKLFF.